This T cell receptor beta chain originates from a study of T cell repertoires in aging, cancer and after chemotherapy. Study-wide background: Six age groups, ranging from 30 or younger to 70 or older, included the donors.

A mixed TRB-A/B primer pool amplified rearranged TRB by multiplex touch-down PCR. TCRdb re-derived calls from the multiplex PCR reads in MiXCR, one entry per CDR3 protein. The table includes around 13,000 distinct CDR3 sequences, under 35% detected once. The CDR3 runs 15 residues. The V end lost 6 bases, the J end lost 2 bases, and 13 bases lay between the germline ends. Germline V gene lookup returns CDR1 MNHEY and CDR2 SVGAGI. This clonotype is labeled medium-sized. Its antigen remains unknown. Study-level points and caveats: In cancer patients, declining TCR diversity with age involved lost richness and lost evenness. Untreated cancer patients had significantly lower blood TCR diversity than age-matched healthy donors.

Amplification of TCR beta used genomic DNA extracted from peripheral blood. The chain couples TRBV6-5 to TRBJ2-2, with a possible D match to TRBD1 (5 bases). The sequencing input was blood. The TCR comes from a human donor with a blood cancer. This chain's CDR3 is CASRTRQKNTGELFF. For the CDR3, the DNA is TGTGCCAGCAGGACCCGACAGAAAAACACCGGGGAGCTGTTTTTT.